This TCR beta chain was sequenced for a study of control samples from healthy donors and cancer patients. Germline CDR1 reads MNHEY; CDR2 reads SVGEGT. This CDR3 is built from 13 residues. The J segment lost 8 bases and the V segment lost 6 bases, leaving 7 bases of the junction unmatched. Sequencing was performed with immunoSEQ multiplex PCR; in TCRdb, only in-frame clones are kept and a portion is missing. The table lists 130,000 or so clones, approximately 87% of them singletons. Sequenced: blood. The chain couples TRBV6-2 or TRBV6-3 to TRBJ1-5; 7 nucleotides line up with TRBD1. The source is a man younger than 40 in good health. The CDR3 protein is CASSRQGLKPQHF. The CDR3 bases are TGTGCCAGCAGCCGACAGGGCTTAAAGCCCCAGCATTTT.